The 8 T cell receptor beta chains reported below all come from one sample, sequenced in a study of PD-1 blockade in classical Hodgkin lymphoma. In every patient, relapse followed autologous stem cell transplantation, while exposure to brentuximab vedotin differed. This table comes from immunoSEQ multiplex PCR, and its TCRdb copy is limited to in-frame clones, with some not included. The profile shows around 150,000 clones, 78% of them singletons. The specimen comprised peripheral blood mononuclear cells (PBMCs), sampled before the second cycle of nivolumab. These receptors originate from a human donor with classical Hodgkin lymphoma.

V gene TRBV4-3 combines with J gene TRBJ2-3, with D tentatively TRBD2 (7 bases). The germline CDR1 and CDR2 sequences are LGHNA and YSLEER. V lost 4 bases to trimming and J lost 4 bases, with 15 bases between them. This CDR3 region has 15 residues. CDR3 residues: CASSRGGAAADTQYF. CDR3 nucleotide sequence: TGCGCCAGCAGCCGGGGGGGCGCGGCCGCAGATACGCAGTATTTT.

The gene calls are TRBV19 and TRBJ2-5, with D maybe TRBD2 (5 bases). CDR3 length equals 14 residues. The ends were cut back, 3 bases at V and 5 bases at J, with 13 bases in the middle. The germline V gene has CDR1 LNHDA and CDR2 SQIVND (reference sequence). The CDR3 nucleotides read TGTGCCAGTAGTATTACGGGGTCCGAGGAGACCCAGTACTTC. It encodes CASSITGSEETQYF.

This chain links TRBV12-5 with TRBJ1-2; the match to TRBD1 covers 7 bases. The germline gives CDR1 LGHNT, CDR2 FRNRAP. Trimming took 1 base from V and 2 from J; bases not matched to a gene: 4. CDR3 size: 15 residues. The DNA for the CDR3 is TGTGCTAGTGGTTTGGCGGGACAGACCAACTATGGCTACACCTTC. It is translated as CASGLAGQTNYGYTF.

This clone occurred many times. This rearrangement joins TRBV18 to TRBJ1-2; TRBD1 is a possible D gene (5 bases). V dropped 4 bases and J dropped 0 bases, with 15 bases sitting between them. The germline CDR1 and CDR2 sequences are KGHSH and LQKENI. This CDR3 is built from 16 residues. The CDR3 loop reads CASSQGLFLANYGYTF. CDR3 nucleotide sequence: TGTGCCAGCTCACAGGGACTCTTTCTAGCTAACTATGGCTACACCTTC.

This clone appeared a single time. The J gene is TRBJ2-2, the V gene TRBV11-2, with D tentatively TRBD1 or TRBD2 (6 bases each). This CDR3 has 17 amino acids. In germline, CDR1 is SGHAT, CDR2 FQNNGV. The V and J ends lost 1 base and 1 base respectively, with 13 bases between them. The CDR3 reads CASSLGRRGVNTGELFF. The CDR3 nucleotides are TGTGCCAGCAGCTTAGGACGGAGGGGGGTGAACACCGGGGAGCTGTTTTTT.

This rearrangement joins TRBV6-5 to TRBJ2-7; D not certain. Trimming pared 7 bases from V and 2 bases from J, leaving 18 bases between. The CDR3 has 15 amino acids. CDR1 MNHEY and CDR2 SVGAGI come from the germline V gene. CDR3 protein: CASINARSSPYEQYF. The CDR3 nucleotides read TGTGCCAGCATCAACGCCCGCTCCTCTCCCTACGAGCAGTACTTC.

J is TRBJ2-1 and V is TRBV10-3; D may be TRBD1 (6 bases). V lost 6 bases and J lost 5, with 8 bases in between. The CDR3 runs 12 residues. Germline values: CDR1 ENHRY, CDR2 SYGVKD. The CDR3 loop is CAISGQHNEQFF. CDR3 DNA sequence: TGTGCCATCAGCGGACAGCACAATGAGCAGTTCTTC.

The chain couples TRBV9 to TRBJ2-3, with 12 bases identical to TRBD2. The CDR3 contains 18 residues. With 4 bases clipped from V and 0 bases from J, the junction kept 9 bases outside the gene matches. CDR1 is SGDLS and CDR2 is YYNGEE in the germline V gene. DNA of the CDR3: TGTGCCAGCAGCTTGGAACTAGCGGGGGGCCGTAGCACAGATACGCAGTATTTT. Protein product: CASSLELAGGRSTDTQYF.